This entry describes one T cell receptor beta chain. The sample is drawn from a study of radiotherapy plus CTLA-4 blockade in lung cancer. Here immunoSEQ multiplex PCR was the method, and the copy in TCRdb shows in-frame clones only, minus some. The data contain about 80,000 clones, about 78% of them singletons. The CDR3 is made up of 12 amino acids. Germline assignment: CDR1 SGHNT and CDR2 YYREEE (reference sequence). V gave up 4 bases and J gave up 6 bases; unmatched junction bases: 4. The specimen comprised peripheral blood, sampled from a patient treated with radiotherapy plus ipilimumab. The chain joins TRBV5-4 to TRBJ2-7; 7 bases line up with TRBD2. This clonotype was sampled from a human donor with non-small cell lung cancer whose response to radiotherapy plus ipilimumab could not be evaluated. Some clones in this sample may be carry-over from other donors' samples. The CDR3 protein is CASSTGGVEQYF. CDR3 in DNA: TGTGCCAGCAGCACGGGGGGTGTCGAGCAGTACTTC.